This T cell receptor beta chain derives from a study of cytomegalovirus exposure and HLA in healthy donors. For the study at large: A prior analysis found about 110 million unique TCR beta sequences from 170 million or so T cells. Study findings and constraints: Rare sequences made up most TCRs, while some public TCRs were found in many donors. Associated with HLA alleles at 0.05 false discovery rate in a later analysis were 16,951 TCR beta sequences.

Points on this clone: As yet, its antigen is unknown.

Germline V lookup: CDR1 MDHEN, CDR2 SYDVKM. This CDR3 is built from 18 residues. Deletions cut 0 bases from V and 0 bases from J, with 15 bases between. Primers: 60 Vbeta forward and 13 Jbeta reverse. Only in-frame clones appear in the TCRdb table, and some are missing; sequencing was by immunoSEQ multiplex PCR. Found here are tens of thousands of clones; the top ten clones hold 0.45% to 0.7%. This chain uses TRBV28 with TRBJ1-5; D is perhaps TRBD1 (5 bases). The TCR sequence derives from a man over 45 in good health and CMV-seronegative. Sequenced: PBMCs. The DNA for the CDR3 is TGTGCCAGCAGTTTATGGGGGGGTCTTAAACCTAGCAATCAGCCCCAGCATTTT. It is translated as CASSLWGGLKPSNQPQHF.